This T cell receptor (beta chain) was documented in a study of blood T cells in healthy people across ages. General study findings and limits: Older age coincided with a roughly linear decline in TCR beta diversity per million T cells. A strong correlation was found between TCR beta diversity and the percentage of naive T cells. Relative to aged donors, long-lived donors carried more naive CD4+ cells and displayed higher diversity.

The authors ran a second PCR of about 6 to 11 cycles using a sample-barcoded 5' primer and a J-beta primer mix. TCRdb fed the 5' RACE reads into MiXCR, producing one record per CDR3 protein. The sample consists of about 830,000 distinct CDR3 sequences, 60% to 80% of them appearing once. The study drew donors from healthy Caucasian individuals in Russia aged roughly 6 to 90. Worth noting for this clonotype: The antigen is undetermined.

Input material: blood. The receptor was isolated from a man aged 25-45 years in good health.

The CDR3 DNA sequence: TGTGCCAGCAGCCAAGAAACACTAGCGGGGGTCTCTGGGGCCAACGTCCTGACTTTC. Its translation is CASSQETLAGVSGANVLTF. The chain is built from TRBV4-2 and TRBJ2-6; 11 bases match TRBD2. J was trimmed by 0 bases and V by 0 bases; bases with no gene match: 4. Germline V gene sequence: CDR1 LGHNA, CDR2 YNFKEQ. The CDR3 contains 19 residues.